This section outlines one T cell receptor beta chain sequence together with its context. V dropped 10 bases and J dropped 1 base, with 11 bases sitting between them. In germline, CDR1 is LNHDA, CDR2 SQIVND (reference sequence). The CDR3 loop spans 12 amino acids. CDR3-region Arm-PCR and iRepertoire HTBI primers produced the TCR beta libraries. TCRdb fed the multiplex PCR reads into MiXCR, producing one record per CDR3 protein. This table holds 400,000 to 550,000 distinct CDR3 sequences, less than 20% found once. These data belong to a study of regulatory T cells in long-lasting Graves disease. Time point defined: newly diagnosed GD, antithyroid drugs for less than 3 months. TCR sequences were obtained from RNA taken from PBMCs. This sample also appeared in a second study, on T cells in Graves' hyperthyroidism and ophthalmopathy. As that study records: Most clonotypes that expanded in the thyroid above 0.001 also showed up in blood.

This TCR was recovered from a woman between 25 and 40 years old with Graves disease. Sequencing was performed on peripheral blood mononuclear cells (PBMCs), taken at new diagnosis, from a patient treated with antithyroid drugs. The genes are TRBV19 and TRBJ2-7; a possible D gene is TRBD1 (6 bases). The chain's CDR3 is CATQGPSYEQYF. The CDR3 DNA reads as TGTGCCACACAGGGTCCATCCTACGAGCAGTACTTC.